These T cell receptor beta chains were read from a single sample in a study of control samples from healthy donors and cancer patients. Sequenced by immunoSEQ multiplex PCR; TCRdb stores in-frame clones only, minus some. There are 100,000 to 150,000 clones in the sample; more than 70% occur only once, and roughly 3% lies in the top ten. Sequencing was performed on blood. The receptors stem from a man aged 55 to 69 in good health. The CDR3 runs from the conserved cysteine through the conserved F or W. For some rows the clone size is stated as once, few or many, or as a class when expanded; others skip it.

j_call	v_call	clone_size	cdr3_length	cdr3_aa
TRBJ1-1	TRBV19	once	14	CASTTGDILTEAFF
TRBJ1-1	TRBV4-3	.	12	CASTGQNTEAFF
TRBJ1-6	TRBV28	.	14	CASSFNQGNSPLHF
TRBJ1-2	TRBV12-3/TRBV12-4	.	13	CASTLGTLYGYTF
TRBJ2-7	TRBV21-1	.	17	CASSNKVEGESSYEQYF
TRBJ1-3	TRBV4-1	.	15	CASSQTGTSGNTIYF
TRBJ1-2	TRBV5-1	.	15	CASSLGVTGVEGYTF
TRBJ1-1	TRBV2	.	17	CASQGVLGQGLHTEAFF
TRBJ2-7	TRBV19	.	15	CASSKLDTGYDEQYF
TRBJ2-5	TRBV15	.	15	CATSREAGREETQYF
TRBJ2-6	TRBV28	.	17	CASSPETGGIGANVLTF
TRBJ2-6	TRBV28	.	16	CASSLRAFSGANVLTF
TRBJ2-1	TRBV5-1	medium-sized	19	CASSLSRLAGGGSYNEQFF
TRBJ1-2	TRBV28	.	13	CASSLGESYGYTF
TRBJ2-2	TRBV6-5	.	14	CASRERGLSGELFF
TRBJ2-7	TRBV28	.	17	CASSFGFISRPTYEQYF
TRBJ2-1	TRBV5-1	.	12	CASSPTSDEQFF
TRBJ1-6	TRBV6-6	.	18	CASSPGQGVSSYNSPLHF
TRBJ1-3	TRBV6-6	.	15	CASSSPGVSGNTIYF
TRBJ2-4	TRBV28	.	12	CASSFGGQGGHF
TRBJ2-6	TRBV19	.	17	CASTEQGVISGANVLTF
TRBJ2-3	TRBV19	.	20	CASSIITGGVSTGRVDTQYF
.	TRBV28	.	15	CASSYSYSSYNEQFF
TRBJ2-7	TRBV7-9	.	14	CAGAVSGDQHEQYF
TRBJ2-7	TRBV15	.	15	CATSPGTDTSYEQYF
TRBJ2-3	TRBV28	.	16	CASRPTGTGVADTQYF
TRBJ1-4	TRBV5-6	.	17	CASSFVTYSLDNEKLFF
TRBJ1-2	TRBV6-6	.	20	CASSRGVAGQGGFFIYGYTF
TRBJ1-1	TRBV19	.	15	CASSTEGTVNTEAFF
TRBJ1-1	TRBV3-1/TRBV3-2	.	12	CASSHLNTEAFF
TRBJ1-1	TRBV11-2	.	14	CASSFGGQNTEAFF
TRBJ2-3	TRBV10-1	.	12	CASSPTSGTQYF
TRBJ1-4	TRBV5-1	.	13	CASSLEGVGKLFF
TRBJ1-4	TRBV5-5	few	16	CASSLDRLLPNEKLFF
TRBJ1-3	TRBV7-9	.	16	CASSLGGSRAGNTIYF
TRBJ1-1	TRBV19	.	14	CASKRGESGTEAFF
TRBJ2-7	TRBV28	.	15	CASSPRTGAGYEQYF
TRBJ2-4	TRBV6-2/TRBV6-3	.	17	CASSSWAGDSAKNIQYF
TRBJ1-6	TRBV5-6	once	14	CASSFPGGNSPLHF
TRBJ2-2	TRBV12-3/TRBV12-4	.	12	CASRAEAGELFF
TRBJ2-5	TRBV18	.	15	CASSPSRTAQETQYF
TRBJ1-2	TRBV18	.	17	CASSPPLAQAQLYGYTF
TRBJ2-1	TRBV19	.	15	CASSMGNTPPNEQFF
TRBJ1-4	TRBV7-7	.	15	CASSLTGQRNEKLFF
TRBJ2-3	TRBV5-1	.	12	CASSRDADTQYF
TRBJ1-2	TRBV6-5	.	14	CASSYGTANYGYTF
TRBJ1-2	TRBV7-3	once	14	CASSLMAGNYGYTF
TRBJ1-2	TRBV28	.	18	CASSLSVGTGGYFYGYTF
TRBJ2-5	TRBV24-1	.	15	CATSHGGEVGETQYF
TRBJ2-6	TRBV18	.	17	CASSEGQGPSGANVLTF
TRBJ1-3	TRBV28	.	15	CASSLGTGSGNTIYF
TRBJ1-2	TRBV6-1	.	15	CASSEAVGGWNGYTF
TRBJ1-3	TRBV7-8	.	15	CASSPLMASGNTIYF
TRBJ2-3	TRBV14	.	15	CASSQGGNPTYTQYF
TRBJ1-4	TRBV27	.	14	CASSTGTANEKLFF